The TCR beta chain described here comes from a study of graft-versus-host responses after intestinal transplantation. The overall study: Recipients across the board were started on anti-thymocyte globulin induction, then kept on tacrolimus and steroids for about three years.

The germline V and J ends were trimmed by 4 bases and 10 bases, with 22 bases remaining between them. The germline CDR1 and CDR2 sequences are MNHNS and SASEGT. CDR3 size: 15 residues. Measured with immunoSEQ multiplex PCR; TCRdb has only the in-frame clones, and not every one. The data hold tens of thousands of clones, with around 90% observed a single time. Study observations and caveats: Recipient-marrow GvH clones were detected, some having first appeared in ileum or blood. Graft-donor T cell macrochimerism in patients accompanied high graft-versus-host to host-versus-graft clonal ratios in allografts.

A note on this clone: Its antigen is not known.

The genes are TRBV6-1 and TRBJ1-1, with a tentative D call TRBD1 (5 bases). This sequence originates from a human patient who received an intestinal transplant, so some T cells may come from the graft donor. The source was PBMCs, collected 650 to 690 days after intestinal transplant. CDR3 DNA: TGTGCCAGCAGTGCGAACTCAGGGATCGGAAATCGAGCTTTCTTT. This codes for CASSANSGIGNRAFF.